This T cell receptor beta chain was identified during a study of radiation and T cells in renal cell carcinoma. This clone appeared a few times. Only in-frame clones appear in the TCRdb table, and some are missing; sequencing was by immunoSEQ multiplex PCR. This table holds about 49,000 clones, about 80% found once. V shed 7 bases and J shed 7 bases, with 20 bases lying between them. This CDR3 spans 15 amino acids. CDR1 is SNHLY, CDR2 FYNNEI, per germline. Time point denoted: baseline pretreatment blood. Treatment here: 15 Gy SBRT to primary tumor, nephrectomy 4 weeks later. Serial blood draws occurred at baseline and 2 and 4 weeks post-SBRT.

Source: blood, taken from a patient whose treatment included radiotherapy and nephrectomy. The sequence came from a woman aged 70-85 years with renal cell carcinoma. The rearrangement joins TRBV2 to TRBJ1-5; tentative D call: TRBD1 (5 bases). The DNA of the CDR3 is TGTGCCAGCACCCTGCGGGGGGTCGGCCGGCAGCCCCAGCATTTT. Translation: CASTLRGVGRQPQHF.